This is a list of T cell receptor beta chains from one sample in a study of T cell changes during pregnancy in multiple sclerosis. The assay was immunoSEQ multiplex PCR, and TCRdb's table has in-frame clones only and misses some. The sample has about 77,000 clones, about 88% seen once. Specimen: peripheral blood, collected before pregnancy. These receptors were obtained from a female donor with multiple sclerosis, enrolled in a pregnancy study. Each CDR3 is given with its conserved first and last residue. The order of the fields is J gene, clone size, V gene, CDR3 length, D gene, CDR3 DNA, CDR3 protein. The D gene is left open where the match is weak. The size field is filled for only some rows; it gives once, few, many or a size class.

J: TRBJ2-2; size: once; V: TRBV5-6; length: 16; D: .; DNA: TGTGCCAGCAGCTTGTTCATGGCAGGGGCCACCGGGGAGCTGTTTTTT; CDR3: CASSLFMAGATGELFF
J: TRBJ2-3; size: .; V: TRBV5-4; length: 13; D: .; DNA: TGTGCCAGCAGAGAAGGGAGCGAAGATACGCAGTATTTT; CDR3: CASREGSEDTQYF
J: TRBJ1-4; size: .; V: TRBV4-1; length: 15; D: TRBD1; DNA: TGCGCCAGCAGCCTGGAGGGGGCTACTGCGGAAAAACTGTTTTTT; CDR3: CASSLEGATAEKLFF
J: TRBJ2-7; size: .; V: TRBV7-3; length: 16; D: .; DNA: TGTGCCAGCAGCTTAAACGGAGGTGCAGGGGCCCACGAGCAGTACTTC; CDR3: CASSLNGGAGAHEQYF
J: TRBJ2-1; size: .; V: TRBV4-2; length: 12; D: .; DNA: TGTGCCAGCGGGGCGCTAGGCGCTGAGCAGTTCTTC; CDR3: CASGALGAEQFF
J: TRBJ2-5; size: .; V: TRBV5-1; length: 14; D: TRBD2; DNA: TGCGCCAGCAGCTTAGGGACTAGCCAGGAGACCCAGTACTTC; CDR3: CASSLGTSQETQYF
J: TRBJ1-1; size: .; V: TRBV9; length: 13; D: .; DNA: TGTGCCAGCAGCGTAGCGGGAAGGCATGAAGCTTTCTTT; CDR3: CASSVAGRHEAFF
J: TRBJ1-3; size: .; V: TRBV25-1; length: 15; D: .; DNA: TGTGCCAGCAGTGAAGCGACGGGCTCTGGAAACACCATATATTTT; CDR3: CASSEATGSGNTIYF
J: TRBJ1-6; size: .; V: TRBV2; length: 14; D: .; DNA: TGTGCCAGCAGTGAGGCAGGCGATAATTCACCCCTCCACTTT; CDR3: CASSEAGDNSPLHF
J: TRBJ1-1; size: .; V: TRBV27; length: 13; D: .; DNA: TGTGCCAGCAGTTTATCGAGGGACACTGAAGCTTTCTTT; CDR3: CASSLSRDTEAFF
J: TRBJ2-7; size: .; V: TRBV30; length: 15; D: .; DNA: TGTGCCTGGAGTACGGGCGGGGCCCTACCCTACGAGCAGTACTTC; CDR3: CAWSTGGALPYEQYF
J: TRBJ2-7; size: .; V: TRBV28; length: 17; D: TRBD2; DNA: TGTGCCAGCAGTTTTCCTTTGGGAAAGAGCGGGGGGAACGAGCAGTACTTC; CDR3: CASSFPLGKSGGNEQYF
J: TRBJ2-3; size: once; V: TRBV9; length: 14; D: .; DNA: TGTGCCAGCAGCGTGACAGCCTTCACAGATACGCAGTATTTT; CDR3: CASSVTAFTDTQYF
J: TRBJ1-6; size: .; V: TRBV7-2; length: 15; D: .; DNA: TGTGCCAGCAGCTTTGAGTACGGGAGGCATTCACCCCTCCACTTT; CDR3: CASSFEYGRHSPLHF
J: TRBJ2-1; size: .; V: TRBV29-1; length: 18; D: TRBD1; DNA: TGCAGCGTCGCCCTATTGCCAGGGACAGGGAGCTCCTACAATGAGCAGTTCTTC; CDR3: CSVALLPGTGSSYNEQFF
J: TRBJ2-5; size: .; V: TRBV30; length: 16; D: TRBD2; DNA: TGTGCCTGGAGTGTACCGGCGGGGGTAGACCAAGAGACCCAGTACTTC; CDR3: CAWSVPAGVDQETQYF
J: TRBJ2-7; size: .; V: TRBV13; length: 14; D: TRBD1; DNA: TGTGCCAGCAGCTATCGACAGGGCTCCTACGAGCAGTACTTC; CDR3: CASSYRQGSYEQYF
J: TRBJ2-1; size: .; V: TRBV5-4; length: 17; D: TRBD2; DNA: TGTGCCAGCAGCTCGTTAGCGGGGGGGGTCTCCTACAATGAGCAGTTCTTC; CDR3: CASSSLAGGVSYNEQFF
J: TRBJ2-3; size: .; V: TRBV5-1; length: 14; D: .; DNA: TGCGCCAGCAGCTACGAACAGGGTACAGATACGCAGTATTTT; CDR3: CASSYEQGTDTQYF
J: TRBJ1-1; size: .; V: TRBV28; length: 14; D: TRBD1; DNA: TGTGCCAGCAGTTCGCGCTCGGGACAGGTCAAAGCTTTCTTT; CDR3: CASSSRSGQVKAFF
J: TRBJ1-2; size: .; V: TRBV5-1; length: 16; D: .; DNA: TGCGCCAGCAGCTTGGCCAGGGCAGATTCTTTCTATGGCTACACCTTC; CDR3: CASSLARADSFYGYTF
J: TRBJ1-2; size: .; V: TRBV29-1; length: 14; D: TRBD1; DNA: TGCAGCGTTGAAGCGTACCGGGACAGGGGGGGCTACACCTTC; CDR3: CSVEAYRDRGGYTF
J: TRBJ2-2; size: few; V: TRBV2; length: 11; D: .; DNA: TGTGCCAGCAGATGGACCGAGGGACTGTTTTTT; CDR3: CASRWTEGLFF
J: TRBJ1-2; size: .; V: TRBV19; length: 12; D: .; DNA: TGTGCCAGTAGTGACACCGGATATGGCTACACCTTC; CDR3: CASSDTGYGYTF
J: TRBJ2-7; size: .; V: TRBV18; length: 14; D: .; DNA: TGTGCCAGCTCACCGGCTTTAGGGGAAGACGAGCAGTACTTC; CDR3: CASSPALGEDEQYF
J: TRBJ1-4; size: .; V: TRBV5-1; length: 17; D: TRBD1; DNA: TGCGCCAGCAGCTTGGGATACGGAGGGGGCGCAGAAGAAAAACTGTTTTTT; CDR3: CASSLGYGGGAEEKLFF
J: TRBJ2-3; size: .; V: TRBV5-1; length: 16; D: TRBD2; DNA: TGCGCCAGCAGCCCCCCCTCGGGGGGTAGCACAGATACGCAGTATTTT; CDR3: CASSPPSGGSTDTQYF
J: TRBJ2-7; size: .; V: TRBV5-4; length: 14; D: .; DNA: TGTGCCAGCAGCGGCGAAGACAGGACCTACGAGCAGTACTTC; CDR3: CASSGEDRTYEQYF
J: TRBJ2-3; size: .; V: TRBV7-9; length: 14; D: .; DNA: TGTGCCAGCAGCTTATCCCCACTTGGGAGTACGCAGTATTTT; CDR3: CASSLSPLGSTQYF
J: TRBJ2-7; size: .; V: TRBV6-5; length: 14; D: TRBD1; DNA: TGTGCCAGCAGTTACTGGGACAGACCTACTCAGCAGTACTTC; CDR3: CASSYWDRPTQQYF
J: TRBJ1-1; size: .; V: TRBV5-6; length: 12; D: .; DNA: TGTGCCAGCAGTCTTACATGGACACGAGCTTTCTTT; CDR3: CASSLTWTRAFF
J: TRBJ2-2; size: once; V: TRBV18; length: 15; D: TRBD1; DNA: TGTGCCAGCTCACGAGACAGGGGAGGCACCGGGGAGCTGTTTTTT; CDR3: CASSRDRGGTGELFF
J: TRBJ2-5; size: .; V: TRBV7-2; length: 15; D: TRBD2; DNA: TGTGCCAGCAGCGTGACTAGCGGGCCGGCGGAGACCCAGTACTTC; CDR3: CASSVTSGPAETQYF
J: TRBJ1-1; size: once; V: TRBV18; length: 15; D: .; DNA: TGTGCCACCTCTTTGGGGGAGACAGGTCGCGATGAAGCTTTCTTT; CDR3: CATSLGETGRDEAFF
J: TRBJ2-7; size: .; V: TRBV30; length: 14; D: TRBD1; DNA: TGTGCCTGGAGTACACCAGGGGGCCGAGGCGAGCAGTACTTC; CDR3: CAWSTPGGRGEQYF
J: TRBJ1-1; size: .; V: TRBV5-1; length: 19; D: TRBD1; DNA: TGCGCCAGCAGCTTCCGAGGGGCCATCACAGGGGCCGGGTTCACTGAAGCTTTCTTT; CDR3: CASSFRGAITGAGFTEAFF
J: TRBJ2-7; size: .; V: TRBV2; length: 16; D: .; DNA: TGTGCCAGCAGTGAAAACTCAGGAGGAGTGCCCTACGAGCAGTACTTC; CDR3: CASSENSGGVPYEQYF
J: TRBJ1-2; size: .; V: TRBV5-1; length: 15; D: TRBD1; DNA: TGCGCCAGCAGCTTCCAGGGGGCACGGGAGGATGGCTACACCTTC; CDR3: CASSFQGAREDGYTF
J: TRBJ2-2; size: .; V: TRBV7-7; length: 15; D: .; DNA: TGTGCTAGCAGCCTCGGAACAGTTTACACCGGGGAGCTGTTTTTT; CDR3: CASSLGTVYTGELFF
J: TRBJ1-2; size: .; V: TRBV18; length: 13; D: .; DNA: TGTGCCAGCTCACCAGTTGGGCCCTATGGCTACACCTTC; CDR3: CASSPVGPYGYTF
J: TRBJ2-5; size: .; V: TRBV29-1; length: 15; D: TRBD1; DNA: TGCAGCGTTGTACCCGGGACAGGGATCCAAGAGACCCAGTACTTC; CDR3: CSVVPGTGIQETQYF
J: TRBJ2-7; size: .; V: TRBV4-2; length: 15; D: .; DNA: TGTGCCAGCAGCCAAGGGAGGGGATCTGCCTACGAGCAGTACTTC; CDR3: CASSQGRGSAYEQYF
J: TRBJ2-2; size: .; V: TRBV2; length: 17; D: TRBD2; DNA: TGTGCCAGCAGTTCGTTGGGACTAGCGGCGAACACCGGGGAGCTGTTTTTT; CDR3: CASSSLGLAANTGELFF
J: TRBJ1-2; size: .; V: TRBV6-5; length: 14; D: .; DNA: TGTGCCAGCAGAGGCGCAGGGAGGTCCCATGGCTACACCTTC; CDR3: CASRGAGRSHGYTF
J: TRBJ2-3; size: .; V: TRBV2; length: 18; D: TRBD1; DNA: TGTGCCAGCAGGGGATGGCAGACAGGGACCTTAACTGGAGATACGCAGTATTTT; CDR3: CASRGWQTGTLTGDTQYF
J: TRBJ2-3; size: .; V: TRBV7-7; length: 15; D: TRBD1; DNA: TGTGCTAGCAGCGCAGGGGGCGGTTATACAGATACGCAGTATTTT; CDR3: CASSAGGGYTDTQYF
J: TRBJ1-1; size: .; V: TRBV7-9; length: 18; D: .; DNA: TGTGCCACCCCGCCCCCCGCACAGATGAGTATGTTGAACACTGAAGCTTTCTTT; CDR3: CATPPPAQMSMLNTEAFF
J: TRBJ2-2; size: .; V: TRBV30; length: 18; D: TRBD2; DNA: TGTGCCTGGAGTGTACCGGCAGGTAGCGGGGGAGGCACCGGGGAGCTGTTTTTT; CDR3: CAWSVPAGSGGGTGELFF
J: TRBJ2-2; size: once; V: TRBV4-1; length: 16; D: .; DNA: TGCGCCAGCAGCCAAGAAGCTGGGAGAGAAGTCGGGGAGCTGTTTTTT; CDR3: CASSQEAGREVGELFF
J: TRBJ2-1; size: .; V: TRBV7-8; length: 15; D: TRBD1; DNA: TGTGCCAGCAGCTTAGTGACAGGGACAGGGTTTTCACAGTTCTTC; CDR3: CASSLVTGTGFSQFF
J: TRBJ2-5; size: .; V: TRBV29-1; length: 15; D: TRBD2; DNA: TGCAGCGTTGGGCGGACTAGCGGGGGGGCCGGGACCCAGTACTTC; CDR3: CSVGRTSGGAGTQYF
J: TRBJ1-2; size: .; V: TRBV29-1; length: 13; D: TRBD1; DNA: TGCAGCGTCTCCCAACAGGGGAAAGGAGGCTACACCTTC; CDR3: CSVSQQGKGGYTF
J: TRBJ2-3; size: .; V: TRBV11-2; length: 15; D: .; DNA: TGTGCCAGCGGCCCAAGGCGGGGAGGAGCAGATACGCAGTATTTT; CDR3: CASGPRRGGADTQYF
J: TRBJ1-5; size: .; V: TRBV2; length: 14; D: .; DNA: TGTGCCAGCAGTGATTGGAGGGAGCATCAGCCCCAGCATTTT; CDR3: CASSDWREHQPQHF
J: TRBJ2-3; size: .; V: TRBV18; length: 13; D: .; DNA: TGTGCCAGCTCCCCTGACAACACAGATACGCAGTATTTT; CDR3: CASSPDNTDTQYF
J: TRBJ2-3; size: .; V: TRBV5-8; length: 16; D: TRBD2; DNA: TGTGCCAGCAGCCCACTGGCGGGGGGGCCGGAGGATACGCAGTATTTT; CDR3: CASSPLAGGPEDTQYF